The present T cell receptor (beta chain) was sequenced within a study of cytomegalovirus exposure and HLA in healthy donors. With regard to this clone: Its specificity is unknown.

Findings and limits, study-wide: Earlier analysis found most TCR beta V segments productive about 87% or about 30% of the time. The classifier reportedly diagnosed cytomegalovirus status with high specificity and sensitivity.

PCR primers comprised 60 Vbeta and 13 Jbeta primers. Sequencing used immunoSEQ multiplex PCR; TCRdb keeps in-frame clones, though not all of them. Of around 140,000 clones listed, about four fifths are singletons. V was shortened by 3 bases and J by 7 bases, with 12 bases between the two germline ends. The CDR3 has 14 amino acids. Germline V lookup: CDR1 LNHDA, CDR2 SQIVND (reference sequence). The genes are TRBV19 and TRBJ2-2; D remains unclear. The specimen was PBMCs. The TCR was taken from a woman aged 40 to 50 in good health and CMV-seropositive. DNA for the CDR3: TGTGCCAGTAGTATGACACGTCTGGGCGGGGAGCTGTTTTTT. This gives the protein CASSMTRLGGELFF.